The next 4 T cell receptor beta chains were all read from a single sample in a study of response to subunit inactivated influenza vaccine. TCRdb processed the RT-PCR reads anew with MiXCR; each CDR3 protein has one entry. The table has approximately 530,000 distinct CDR3 sequences, about an eighth seen once; the top ten hold around 12%. The sequences come from PBMCs from blood, collected 35 to 45 days after vaccination. These receptor sequences come from a man aged 50-59 years who received an inactivated influenza vaccine.

The chain combines TRBV13 with TRBJ2-5; TRBD1 is a possible D gene (6 bases). Looked up from germline, CDR1 is PRHDT and CDR2 is FYEKMQ (reference sequence). V lost 0 bases to trimming and J lost 5 bases, with 10 bases between them. The CDR3 runs 14 residues. The chain's CDR3 is CASSLGLRGETQYF. Here the CDR3 DNA reads TGTGCCAGCAGCTTAGGCCTAAGGGGGGAGACCCAGTACTTC.

Only a few counts were recorded for this clonotype. This chain connects TRBV29-1 to TRBJ2-3, with 8 bases fitting TRBD1. J gave up 5 bases and V 1 base, and 8 bases lay outside the gene matches. This CDR3 spans 15 amino acids. Per the germline V gene, CDR1 is SQVTM and CDR2 is ANQGSEA. CDR3 region: CSVEVSWTGLDTQYF. The CDR3 coding sequence is TGCAGCGTTGAAGTTTCCTGGACAGGGCTAGATACGCAGTATTTT.

This clonotype was seen only a few times. This chain connects TRBV25-1 to TRBJ2-7; possible D gene TRBD2, 5 bases. The CDR3 is made up of 15 amino acids. Looked up from germline, CDR1 is MGHDK and CDR2 is SYGVNS. Trimming shortened V by 7 bases and J by 9 bases, and 25 bases separated the two germline ends. The CDR3 protein is CASTSNREPGSGQYF. The DNA of the CDR3 is TGTGCCAGCACCTCAAACCGGGAACCTGGATCGGGGCAGTACTTC.

The chain recombines TRBV20-1 with TRBJ2-4; D call uncertain. This CDR3 has 17 amino acids. In germline, CDR1 is DFQATT, CDR2 SNEGSKA (reference sequence). V was clipped by 3 bases and J by 0 bases, with 18 bases between them. The CDR3, as DNA: TGCAGTGCTAGTCAGTTTAGTCCGTTTCTAGCCAAAAACATTCAGTACTTC. This gives the protein CSASQFSPFLAKNIQYF.